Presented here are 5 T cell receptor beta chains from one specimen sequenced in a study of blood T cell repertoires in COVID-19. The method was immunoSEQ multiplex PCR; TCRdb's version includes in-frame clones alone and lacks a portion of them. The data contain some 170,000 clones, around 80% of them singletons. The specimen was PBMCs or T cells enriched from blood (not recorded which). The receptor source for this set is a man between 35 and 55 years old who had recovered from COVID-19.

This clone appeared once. The chain's CDR3 is CASSPRVGLAGDHKFF. For the CDR3, the DNA is TGTGCCAGCAGCCCCCGAGTGGGACTAGCGGGGGACCATAAGTTCTTC. The genes are TRBV11-2 and TRBJ2-1; TRBD2 matches 14 bases. This CDR3 has 16 residues. Unmatched junction bases numbered 14, after V lost 5 bases and J lost 14 bases. Germline assignment: CDR1 SGHAT and CDR2 FQNNGV.

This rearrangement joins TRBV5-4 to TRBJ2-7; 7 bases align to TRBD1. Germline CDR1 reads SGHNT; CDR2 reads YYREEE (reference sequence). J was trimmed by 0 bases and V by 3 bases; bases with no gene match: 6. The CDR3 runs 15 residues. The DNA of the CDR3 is TGTGCCAGCAGCTCAGAACAGGGGTTCTCCTACGAGCAGTACGTC. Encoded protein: CASSSEQGFSYEQYV.

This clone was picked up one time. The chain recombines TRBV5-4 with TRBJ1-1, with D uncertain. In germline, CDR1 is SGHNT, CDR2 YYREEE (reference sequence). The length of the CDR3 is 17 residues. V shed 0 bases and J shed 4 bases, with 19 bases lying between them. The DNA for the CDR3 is TGTGCCAGCAGCTTGGGTGGAGACCTGAATGTCGGCACTGAAGCTTTCTTT. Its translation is CASSLGGDLNVGTEAFF.

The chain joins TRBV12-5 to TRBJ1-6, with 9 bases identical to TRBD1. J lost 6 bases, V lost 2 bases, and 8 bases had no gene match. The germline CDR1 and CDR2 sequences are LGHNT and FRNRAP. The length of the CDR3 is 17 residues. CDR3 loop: CASGLRLGQGPNSPLHF. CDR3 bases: TGTGCTAGTGGTTTGCGATTAGGACAGGGGCCTAATTCACCCCTCCACTTT.

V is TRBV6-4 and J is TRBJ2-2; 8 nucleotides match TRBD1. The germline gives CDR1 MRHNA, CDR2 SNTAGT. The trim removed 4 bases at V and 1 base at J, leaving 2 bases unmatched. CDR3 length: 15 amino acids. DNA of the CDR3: TGTGCCAGCAGTGTCGGGACAGGGAACACCGGGGAGCTGTTTTTT. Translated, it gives CASSVGTGNTGELFF.